The 25 T cell receptor beta chains reported below all come from one sample, sequenced in a study of blood T cell repertoires in COVID-19. Data came from immunoSEQ multiplex PCR; TCRdb stores just in-frame clones and leaves some out. The data contain about 140,000 clones, 82% of them singletons. The sample taken for sequencing was peripheral blood. These receptors were taken from a woman aged 80 or over with acute or convalescent COVID-19.

This chain joins TRBV2 and TRBJ2-5; TRBD1 matches at 11 bases. The CDR3 runs 16 residues. V shed 3 bases and J 5 bases; nucleotides not matched to a gene: 8. Germline V gene sequence: CDR1 SNHLY, CDR2 FYNNEI. As DNA, the CDR3 is TGTGCCAGCAGTGATGGACAGGGGGCTTTTGGGGAGACCCAGTACTTC. It specifies CASSDGQGAFGETQYF.

This rearrangement joins TRBV27 to TRBJ2-1; the D is unclear. CDR3 length equals 15 residues. Germline V lookup: CDR1 MNHEY, CDR2 SMNVEV (reference sequence). The V gene lost 3 bases and the J gene lost 0 bases, with 9 bases spanning the gap. The CDR3 DNA is TGTGCCAGCAGTTTCCCACAGAGCTCCTACAATGAGCAGTTCTTC. Protein product: CASSFPQSSYNEQFF.

This clone has just one count. This chain connects TRBV7-9 to TRBJ2-5; 7 bases are a match to TRBD2. The trim removed 7 bases at V and 0 bases at J, leaving 11 bases unmatched. The germline V gene has CDR1 SEHNR and CDR2 FQNEAQ (reference sequence). The CDR3 contains 16 residues. The CDR3 DNA is TGTGCCAGCACAGCCCCGGCTAGCGGCAACCAAGAGACCCAGTACTTC. Amino acid sequence: CASTAPASGNQETQYF. Full variable domain (outside the CDR3, taken from reference TRBV7-9 and TRBJ2-5): DTGVSQNPRHKITKRGQNVTFRCDPISEHNRLYWYRQTLGQGPEFLTYFQNEAQLEKSRLLSDRFSAERPKGSFSTLEIQRTEQGDSAMYLCASTAPASGNQETQYFGPGTRLLVL.

The V call is TRBV5-1, the J call TRBJ2-5, with TRBD2 identical over 11 bases. After removal of 3 bases from V and 1 base from J, the junction contained 2 bases not matched to a gene. Germline V lookup: CDR1 SGHRS, CDR2 YFSETQ. The CDR3 runs 15 residues. The CDR3 DNA is TGCGCCAGCAGCTGGGGACTAGCGGCCCAAGAGACCCAGTACTTC. It yields the protein CASSWGLAAQETQYF.

The rearrangement joins TRBV2 to TRBJ1-2, with D tentatively TRBD1 (6 bases). This CDR3 has 13 residues. From germline, CDR1 is SNHLY and CDR2 FYNNEI. V was pared by 9 bases and J by 7 bases, with 18 bases between. As DNA, the CDR3 is TGTGCCAGTAGTAGGCAGGGGAGGGGTGGCTACACCTTC. This codes for CASSRQGRGGYTF. Full variable domain (remainder filled in from reference TRBV2 and TRBJ1-2): EPEVTQTPSHQVTQMGQEVILRCVPISNHLYFYWYRQILGQKVEFLVSFYNNEISEKSEIFDDQFSVERPDGSNFTLKIRSTKLEDSAMYFCASSRQGRGGYTFGSGTRLTVV.

The chain combines TRBV5-5 with TRBJ1-2, with 9 bases lining up with TRBD1. Losses at the gene ends were 2 bases for V and 5 bases for J; bases not matched to a gene: 7. The V gene's germline CDR1 is SGHKS and CDR2 YYEKEE (reference sequence). The CDR3 sequence is 15 residues long. As DNA, the CDR3 is TGTGCCAGCAGCTTCGTCCCGGGACAGGGTTATGGCTACACCTTC. Residues: CASSFVPGQGYGYTF.

This chain joins TRBV3-1 (or the pseudogene TRBV3-2) and TRBJ1-2; 8 bases agree with TRBD1. CDR1 is LGHDT and CDR2 is YNNKEL in the germline V gene (reference sequence). The junction had 8 bases not matched to a gene; V was cut back by 4 bases and J by 4 bases. The CDR3 runs to 15 residues. The CDR3 nucleotides read TGTGCCAGCAGCCCCCAAGACAGGGGAGGCTATGGCTACACCTTC. Protein product: CASSPQDRGGYGYTF.

The rearrangement uses TRBV28 and TRBJ1-6; the match to TRBD1 covers 8 bases. With 1 base clipped from V and 6 bases from J, the junction kept 20 bases outside the gene matches. CDR3 size: 21 residues. Germline lookup yields CDR1 MDHEN and CDR2 SYDVKM. CDR3 region: CASSLSYYRGAGGTLNSPLHF. The CDR3 nucleotides read TGTGCCAGCAGTTTATCATACTATAGGGGGGCAGGGGGCACCCTTAATTCACCCCTCCACTTT.

The chain links TRBV4-2 to TRBJ2-2, with TRBD1 as a possible D gene (6 bases). This CDR3 has 18 residues. V was cut by 0 bases and J by 2 bases, with 16 bases left in between. Germline V CDR1 and CDR2: LGHNA, YNFKEQ. CDR3 sequence (DNA): TGTGCCAGCAGCCAAGAGACACAGGGACCTTACAACACCGGGGAGCTGTTTTTT. Amino acid sequence: CASSQETQGPYNTGELFF.

This chain joins TRBV5-1 and TRBJ2-1; D is possibly TRBD2 (5 bases). The germline V gene has CDR1 SGHRS and CDR2 YFSETQ. Trimming took 4 bases from V and 9 from J, leaving 20 bases between them. The CDR3 is 15 amino acids. As DNA, the CDR3 is TGCGCCAGCAGCGGAGTGTATCAAGGGAGTGGTGAGCAGTTCTTC. Amino acid sequence: CASSGVYQGSGEQFF.

The rearrangement links TRBV30 to TRBJ1-2; tentative D call: TRBD1 (6 bases). Trimming cost V 1 base and J 4 bases, with 16 bases left between them. The CDR3 totals 15 residues. Germline V lookup: CDR1 GTSNPN, CDR2 SVGIG (reference sequence). The CDR3 reads CAWSGYYRETYGYTF. In DNA form, the CDR3 reads TGTGCCTGGAGTGGATATTACAGGGAAACCTATGGCTACACCTTC.

The chain is built from TRBV11-2 and TRBJ1-6; unclear D gene. This CDR3 is 12 amino acids long. V lost 5 bases and J 6 bases, leaving 5 bases between the germline ends. Germline V gives CDR1 SGHAT, CDR2 FQNNGV. CDR3 in DNA: TGTGCCAGCAGCCCTCTTAATTCACCCCTCCACTTT. Protein sequence: CASSPLNSPLHF.

The genes are TRBV2 and TRBJ1-1, with D tentatively TRBD1 (6 bases). Germline lookup yields CDR1 SNHLY and CDR2 FYNNEI. The CDR3 covers 18 residues. Trimming shortened V by 0 bases and J by 1 base, and 18 bases separated the two germline ends. This chain's CDR3 is CASSEAPGAYRANTEAFF. CDR3 in DNA: TGTGCCAGCAGTGAAGCTCCGGGCGCCTACAGGGCGAACACTGAAGCTTTCTTT.

The J gene is TRBJ2-5, the V gene TRBV5-1, with 9 nucleotides matching TRBD1. J lost 1 base, V lost 4 bases, and 2 bases had no gene match. CDR3 length: 14 amino acids. Germline V gene sequence: CDR1 SGHRS, CDR2 YFSETQ. CDR3 amino acids: CASSPDRGQETQYF. Written as DNA, the CDR3 is TGCGCCAGCAGCCCGGACAGGGGCCAAGAGACCCAGTACTTC.

This clone was observed a few times. V gene TRBV5-1 combines with J gene TRBJ2-7, with 7 bases matching TRBD1. The CDR3 is made up of 16 amino acids. V gave up 0 bases and J gave up 3 bases; unmatched junction bases: 9. Germline values: CDR1 SGHRS, CDR2 YFSETQ. The CDR3 bases are TGCGCCAGCAGCTTGGCCGAGGAGACAGGGAGCTACGAGCAGTACTTC. Its protein product is CASSLAEETGSYEQYF.

With regard to this clone: Within the sample, other DNA sequences also encode this same CDR3. This chain joins TRBV4-1 and TRBJ1-1, with 9 nucleotides matching TRBD1. Trimming removed 1 base from V and 0 bases from J; junction bases left unmatched: 0. From germline, CDR1 is MGHRA and CDR2 YSYEKL. This CDR3 has 15 amino acids. CDR3 nucleotides: TGCGCCAGCAGCCAAGGACAGGGGGTGAACACTGAAGCTTTCTTT. Amino acids: CASSQGQGVNTEAFF.

J is TRBJ2-1 and V is TRBV6-6; D is unresolved. Germline-derived CDR1 and CDR2 are MNHNY and SVGAGI (reference sequence). V lost 4 bases to trimming and J lost 7 bases, with 14 bases between them. The CDR3 runs to 14 residues. CDR3 in amino acids: CASSFLARANEQFF. CDR3 nucleotides: TGTGCCAGCAGTTTCTTAGCCCGAGCTAATGAGCAGTTCTTC.

The chain recombines TRBV19 with TRBJ1-5, with 8 nucleotides matching TRBD1. Per germline, CDR1 LNHDA and CDR2 SQIVND (reference sequence). The CDR3 extends over 14 amino acids. J lost 5 bases, V lost 4 bases, and 4 bases had no gene match. The CDR3 DNA sequence: TGTGCCAGTAGTAACCAACAGGGGGATCAGCCCCAGCATTTT. It encodes CASSNQQGDQPQHF.

The chain couples TRBV2 to TRBJ2-7, with D tentatively TRBD2 (6 bases). Germline V CDR1 and CDR2: SNHLY, FYNNEI. Trimming pared 3 bases from V and 6 bases from J, leaving 21 bases between. The CDR3 runs 16 residues. The CDR3, as DNA: TGTGCCAGCAGTGAGTTCACTAGCTGGGGGACGGGCGAGCAGTACTTC. This translates into CASSEFTSWGTGEQYF.

CDR3 residues: CASRESGTPNTGELFF. The CDR3 DNA sequence: TGCGCCAGCAGAGAGAGCGGGACTCCGAACACCGGGGAGCTGTTTTTT. V usage is TRBV10-2 and J usage is TRBJ2-2; 7 nucleotides align to TRBD2. The germline CDR1 and CDR2 sequences are WSHSY and SAAADI. This CDR3 has 16 residues. J lost 0 bases, V lost 6 bases, and 7 bases had no gene match.

The chain links TRBV28 to TRBJ2-7; the match to TRBD1 covers 8 bases. There are 15 residues in the CDR3. Germline V lookup: CDR1 MDHEN, CDR2 SYDVKM. After removal of 3 bases from V and 3 bases from J, the junction contained 7 bases not matched to a gene. The CDR3 protein is CASSFQGAKDYEQYF. As DNA, the CDR3 is TGTGCCAGCAGTTTTCAGGGGGCGAAGGACTACGAGCAGTACTTC.

The J gene is TRBJ1-2, the V gene TRBV24-1; a weak D match, TRBD1 (5 bases). Germline V gene lookup returns CDR1 KGHDR and CDR2 SFDVKD. The CDR3 consists of 14 residues. V was shortened by 5 bases and J by 0 bases, with 9 bases between the two germline ends. The chain's CDR3 is CATSGGPANYGYTF. For the CDR3, the DNA is TGTGCCACCAGTGGGGGCCCAGCTAACTATGGCTACACCTTC.

The chain joins TRBV6-5 to TRBJ2-7; possible D gene TRBD1, 5 bases. The V gene's germline CDR1 is MNHEY and CDR2 SVGAGI. This CDR3 comprises 15 residues. Trimming removed 5 bases at V and 2 bases at J, with 16 bases between. The CDR3 DNA reads TGTGCCAGCAGTCCTAGACAGTCGACGGCCTACGAGCAGTACTTC. This sequence encodes CASSPRQSTAYEQYF.

The count of this clone is one. The chain links TRBV18 to TRBJ1-5; tentative D call: TRBD1 (6 bases). Trimming removed 3 bases at V and 7 bases at J, with 19 bases between. CDR3 size: 16 residues. The germline CDR1 and CDR2 sequences are KGHSH and LQKENI. Here the CDR3 DNA reads TGTGCCAGCTCACCCGGGACACAAACTCTGGGGCAGCCCCAGCATTTT. Residues: CASSPGTQTLGQPQHF.

The chain is built from TRBV19 and TRBJ2-2; 11 bases align to TRBD2. There are 18 residues in the CDR3. In germline, CDR1 is LNHDA, CDR2 SQIVND (reference sequence). J was trimmed by 3 bases and V by 6 bases; bases with no gene match: 12. The CDR3 loop reads CASSISKRLAGYTGELFF. In nucleotides, the CDR3 is TGTGCCAGTAGCATTTCGAAAAGACTAGCGGGATACACCGGGGAGCTGTTTTTT.